These T cell receptor beta chains were read from a single sample in a study of blood T cell repertoires in COVID-19. Profiling relied on immunoSEQ multiplex PCR, and the TCRdb table lists in-frame clones only, not all of them. Among a few hundred thousand clones listed, 80% to 90% were seen once. The sample was PBMCs or T cells enriched from blood (not recorded which). These receptors were taken from a woman aged 45-65 years who had recovered from COVID-19. The CDR3 runs from the conserved cysteine through the conserved F or W. D genes are given only for firm matches. Clone size is given for some rows only: seen once, a few or many times, or a class if the clone is expanded.

TRBJ1-3	TRBV4-1	-	17	-	TGCGCCAGCAGCCAAGTCCTCACAGCCGGCTCTGGAAACACCATATATTTT	CASSQVLTAGSGNTIYF
TRBJ2-7	TRBV7-6	TRBD1	15	-	TGTGCCAGCAGCTTAGATGAGGGGGCGGGCTACGAGCAGTACTTC	CASSLDEGAGYEQYF
TRBJ2-5	TRBV11-2	TRBD1	14	-	TGTGCCAGCAACACAAACAGGGGCCAAGAGACCCAGTACTTC	CASNTNRGQETQYF
TRBJ1-3	TRBV5-6	-	17	-	TGTGCCAGCAGCTTGGCCCTGGCAGGGCAGCTTGGAAACACCATATATTTT	CASSLALAGQLGNTIYF
TRBJ2-7	TRBV18	-	15	once	TGTGCCAGCTCACCACCGGTTGCCAGGCATCGCGAGCAGTACTTC	CASSPPVARHREQYF
TRBJ2-7	TRBV28	-	14	-	TGTGCCAGCGGCGGAACAGGTACCTACTGGGAGCAGTACTTC	CASGGTGTYWEQYF
TRBJ1-6	TRBV5-1	-	16	-	TGCGCCAGCAGCTTGGTAGCGGGGACATTGGATTCACCCCTCCACTTT	CASSLVAGTLDSPLHF
TRBJ2-1	TRBV18	-	14	-	TGTGCCAGCTCACCCGAATCCGAATCTACCGGGAGGTTCTTC	CASSPESESTGRFF
TRBJ2-1	TRBV6-4	-	15	-	TGTGCCAGCAGTCCGGGTAGGGGGTACGACAATGAGCAGTTCTTC	CASSPGRGYDNEQFF
TRBJ1-1	TRBV5-1	-	15	-	TGCGCCAGCAGCTTGATGGGGGCTACTAACACTGAAGCTTTCTTT	CASSLMGATNTEAFF
TRBJ2-7	TRBV6-5	-	13	-	TGTGCCAGCAGAATTAGACAGGCCCCCGAGCAGTACTTC	CASRIRQAPEQYF
TRBJ1-1	TRBV12-5	-	16	once	TGTGCTAGTGGTTTGCCCATAGGACAGATGAACACTGAAGCTTTCTTT	CASGLPIGQMNTEAFF
TRBJ1-2	TRBV20-1	-	11	-	TGCAGTGCTACTACGGGGATTGGCTACACCTTC	CSATTGIGYTF
TRBJ2-3	TRBV6-4	TRBD2	14	few	TGTGCCAGCAGTGGACTAGCGGGAGCAGATACGCAGTATTTT	CASSGLAGADTQYF
TRBJ1-1	TRBV3-1/TRBV3-2	-	13	once	TGTGCCAGCACCCAGGCGGAGAACACTGAAGCTTTCTTT	CASTQAENTEAFF
TRBJ2-7	TRBV7-9	TRBD1	12	-	TGTGCCAGCAGTCCTCAGGGGGACGAGCAGTACTTC	CASSPQGDEQYF
TRBJ2-6	TRBV27	TRBD1	20	-	TGTGCCAGCAGTTCCTTACTTAGGGACAGTCGCCTCTCTGGGGCCAACGTCCTGACTTTC	CASSSLLRDSRLSGANVLTF
TRBJ2-5	TRBV4-1	-	15	-	TGCGCCAGCAGCCAAGGGGGCAGGGGCCAAGAGACCCAGTACTTC	CASSQGGRGQETQYF
TRBJ2-7	TRBV28	TRBD2	15	few	TGTGCCAGCACTAGCGGGGGTAGCGGGAGTTACGAGCAGTACTTC	CASTSGGSGSYEQYF
TRBJ2-2	TRBV27	-	14	-	TGTGCCAGCAGTTTCCACGGGGGTCGCGGGGAGCTGTTTTTT	CASSFHGGRGELFF
TRBJ2-7	TRBV7-9	TRBD2	15	-	TGTGCCAGCAGCTCGACTAGCGGGGGCTCCTACGAGCAGTACTTC	CASSSTSGGSYEQYF
TRBJ2-7	TRBV5-1	-	13	-	TGCGCCAGCAGCTTGGACAACTCCTACGAGCAGTACTTC	CASSLDNSYEQYF
TRBJ1-2	TRBV18	-	16	-	TGTGCCAGCTCACCAATTCAGGGGAAGGGGTACTATGGCTACACCTTC	CASSPIQGKGYYGYTF
TRBJ2-7	TRBV13	-	14	-	TGTGCCAGCAGCTTAGGGCTAGCAGGAAGCGAGCAGTACTTC	CASSLGLAGSEQYF
TRBJ1-4	TRBV18	TRBD1	14	-	TGTGCCAGCTCACCGAGGACAGGGGATGAAAAACTGTTTTTT	CASSPRTGDEKLFF
TRBJ2-7	TRBV7-9	-	14	-	TGTGCCAGCAGCGGTTGGGACACTGACTACGAGCAGTACTTC	CASSGWDTDYEQYF
TRBJ2-5	TRBV27	-	15	once	TGTGCCAGCAGACCGCCCGCAAACGGCGGGAAGACCCAGTACTTC	CASRPPANGGKTQYF
TRBJ2-3	TRBV5-4	TRBD1	16	-	TGTGCCAGCAGCTTGATCGGGACAGGGTACACAGATACGCAGTATTTT	CASSLIGTGYTDTQYF
TRBJ2-5	TRBV14	-	14	-	TGTGCCAGCAGCCGTCTTTTATTCCAAGAGACCCAGTACTTC	CASSRLLFQETQYF
TRBJ2-1	TRBV7-3	-	15	-	TGTGCCAGCAGCCCCGTTCTGGGGGGTTCGGGTGAGCAGTTCTTC	CASSPVLGGSGEQFF
TRBJ1-2	TRBV28	-	15	once	TGTGCCAGCATGAACGGTGGGGGGTCATTCTATGGCTACACCTTC	CASMNGGGSFYGYTF
TRBJ2-7	TRBV2	TRBD2	15	once	TGTGCCAGCACAGGACTAGCGGCACCCTCCTACGAGCAGTACTTC	CASTGLAAPSYEQYF